The 10 T cell receptor beta chains below all came from one sample that was sequenced in a study of PD-1 blockade in classical Hodgkin lymphoma. Clones were sequenced by immunoSEQ multiplex PCR, and TCRdb holds only the in-frame ones, with some missing. Of fewer than 45,000 clones listed, 76% are singletons. All patients relapsed after autologous stem cell transplantation, and brentuximab vedotin exposure varied. This sample comprised peripheral blood mononuclear cells (PBMCs), obtained at baseline. Receptor source: a human donor with classical Hodgkin lymphoma.

This clone was seen more than once but under ten times. The V and J genes are TRBV7-9 and TRBJ2-1; D might be TRBD2 (6 bases). The CDR3 is 15 amino acids. V lost 1 base, J lost 4 bases, and 11 bases lay in between. Germline CDR1 is SEHNR and CDR2 is FQNEAQ (reference sequence). CDR3 sequence: CASSLGVAAYNEQFF. The CDR3 coding sequence is TGTGCCAGCAGCTTAGGGGTAGCGGCTTACAATGAGCAGTTCTTC. Supplemented by reference TRBV7-9 and TRBJ2-1, the full variable domain reads DTGVSQNPRHKITKRGQNVTFRCDPISEHNRLYWYRQTLGQGPEFLTYFQNEAQLEKSRLLSDRFSAERPKGSFSTLEIQRTEQGDSAMYLCASSLGVAAYNEQFFGPGTRLTVL.

This chain uses TRBV30 with TRBJ2-5, with 14 positions matching TRBD2. This CDR3 is built from 13 residues. With V trimmed by 3 bases and J by 12 bases, 6 bases remained unmatched. Germline V lookup: CDR1 GTSNPN, CDR2 SVGIG (reference sequence). The CDR3 is CAWRTLTSGREYF. The CDR3 DNA reads as TGTGCCTGGAGGACCCTGACTAGCGGGAGGGAGTACTTC.

V usage is TRBV7-8 and J usage is TRBJ1-5; D uncertain. V was clipped by 0 bases and J by 0 bases, with 6 bases between them. Per the germline V gene, CDR1 is SGHVS and CDR2 is FQNEAQ. The CDR3 has 15 residues. As DNA, the CDR3 is TGTGCCAGCAGCTTAGCAGGGTATAGCAATCAGCCCCAGCATTTT. Translated, it gives CASSLAGYSNQPQHF.

This clone turned up a few times. The V and J genes are TRBV10-1 and TRBJ2-5, with 7 positions matching TRBD1. Germline CDR1 WNHNN, CDR2 SYGVQD (reference sequence). J lost 2 bases, V lost 10 bases, and 13 bases had no gene match. The CDR3 consists of 15 residues. CDR3 nucleotide sequence: TGCGCCACCGACCTCTTGACAGGGAGTCAAGAGACCCAGTACTTC. It encodes CATDLLTGSQETQYF.

The genes are TRBV19 and TRBJ1-5; D is possibly TRBD1 (5 bases). Germline lookup yields CDR1 LNHDA and CDR2 SQIVND (reference sequence). The CDR3 is 16 amino acids. V lost 3 bases and J lost 5, with 17 bases in between. CDR3 sequence: CASSIVGPPTYQPQHF. The CDR3 DNA reads as TGTGCCAGTAGTATCGTGGGGCCCCCTACGTATCAGCCCCAGCATTTT. Complete variable domain (other parts from reference TRBV19 and TRBJ1-5): DGGITQSPKYLFRKEGQNVTLSCEQNLNHDAMYWYRQDPGQGLRLIYYSQIVNDFQKGDIAEGYSVSREKKESFPLTVTSAQKNPTAFYLCASSIVGPPTYQPQHFGDGTRLSIL.

The chain carries TRBV2 and TRBJ2-1, with D maybe TRBD1 (6 bases). The CDR3 runs to 13 residues. The V end lost 6 bases, the J end lost 6 bases, and 12 bases lay between the germline ends. CDR1 is SNHLY and CDR2 is FYNNEI in the germline V gene. The CDR3 DNA sequence: TGTGCCAGCAGACAGGGTGTAGCCAATGAGCAGTTCTTC. Amino acids: CASRQGVANEQFF. The variable domain in full, completed from reference TRBV2 and TRBJ2-1, reads EPEVTQTPSHQVTQMGQEVILRCVPISNHLYFYWYRQILGQKVEFLVSFYNNEISEKSEIFDDQFSVERPDGSNFTLKIRSTKLEDSAMYFCASRQGVANEQFFGPGTRLTVL.

The chain is built from TRBV6-4 and TRBJ2-3; 10 bases match TRBD2. The CDR3 has 22 residues. Germline trimming cut 2 bases from V and 0 bases from J; bases unmatched to any gene: 20. Germline CDR1 MRHNA, CDR2 SNTAGT. CDR3 sequence reads: CASSDDHITGLAIGRSTDTQYF. In DNA, the CDR3 is TGTGCCAGCAGTGACGACCACATTACGGGACTAGCGATTGGGAGGAGCACAGATACGCAGTATTTT.

This chain links TRBV29-1 with TRBJ1-1; 7 bases agree with TRBD1. Germline CDR1 and CDR2: SQVTM and ANQGSEA. Trimming cost V 3 bases and J 0 bases; bases outside gene matches: 4. The length of the CDR3 is 14 residues. The CDR3 sequence is CSVERGLMNTEAFF. Written as DNA, the CDR3 is TGCAGCGTTGAGAGGGGGCTGATGAACACTGAAGCTTTCTTT. The variable domain in full, completed from reference TRBV29-1 and TRBJ1-1, reads SAVISQKPSRDICQRGTSLTIQCQVDSQVTMMFWYRQQPGQSLTLIATANQGSEATYESGFVIDKFPISRPNLTFSTLTVSNMSPEDSSIYLCSVERGLMNTEAFFGQGTRLTVV.

The chain carries TRBV2 and TRBJ1-5; possibly TRBD1 for D (6 bases). The CDR3 has 16 amino acids. In germline, CDR1 is SNHLY, CDR2 FYNNEI. V was shortened by 7 bases and J by 6 bases, with 22 bases between the two germline ends. The CDR3 nucleotides read TGTGCCAGCATGCAAGCCTCACGGGGGGCGGGTCAGCCCCAGCATTTT. Its protein is CASMQASRGAGQPQHF.

The chain couples TRBV12-5 to TRBJ2-7; perhaps TRBD2 as D (5 bases). Germline-derived CDR1 and CDR2 are LGHNT and FRNRAP. V dropped 5 bases and J dropped 7 bases, with 12 bases sitting between them. The CDR3 runs to 12 residues. The CDR3 nucleotides are TGTGCTAGTGGTCTCCGGACTGAAGAGCAGTACTTC. Protein product: CASGLRTEEQYF.